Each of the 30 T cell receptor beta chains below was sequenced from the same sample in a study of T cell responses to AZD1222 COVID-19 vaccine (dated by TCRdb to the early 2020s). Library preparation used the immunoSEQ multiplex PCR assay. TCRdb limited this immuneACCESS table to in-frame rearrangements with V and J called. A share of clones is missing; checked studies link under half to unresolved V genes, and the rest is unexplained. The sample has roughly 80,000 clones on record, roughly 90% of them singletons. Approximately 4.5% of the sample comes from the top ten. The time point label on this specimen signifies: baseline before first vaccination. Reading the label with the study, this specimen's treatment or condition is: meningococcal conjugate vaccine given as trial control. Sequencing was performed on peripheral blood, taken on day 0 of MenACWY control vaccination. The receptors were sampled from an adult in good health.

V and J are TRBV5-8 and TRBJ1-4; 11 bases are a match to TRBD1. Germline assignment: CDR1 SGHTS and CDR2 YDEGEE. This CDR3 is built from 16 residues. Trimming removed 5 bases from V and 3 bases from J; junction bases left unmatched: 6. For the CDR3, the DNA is TGTGCCAGCAGTTTCGGACAGGGGGCCTCTAATGAAAAACTGTTTTTT. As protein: CASSFGQGASNEKLFF.

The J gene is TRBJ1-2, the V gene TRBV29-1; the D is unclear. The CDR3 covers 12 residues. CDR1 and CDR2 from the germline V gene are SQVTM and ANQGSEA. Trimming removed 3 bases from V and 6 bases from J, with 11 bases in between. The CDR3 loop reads CSVEHGRNGYTF. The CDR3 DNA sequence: TGCAGCGTTGAGCACGGTCGTAATGGCTACACCTTC.

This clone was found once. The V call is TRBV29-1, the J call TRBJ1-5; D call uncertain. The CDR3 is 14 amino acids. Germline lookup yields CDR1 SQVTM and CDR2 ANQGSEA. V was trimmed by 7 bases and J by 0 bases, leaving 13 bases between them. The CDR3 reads CSAQSSDSNQPQHF. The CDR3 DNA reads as TGCAGCGCTCAGTCCTCCGATAGCAATCAGCCCCAGCATTTT.

DNA of the CDR3: TGCGCCAGCAGCCCGCGGACTAGCGGGAGTGACAATGAGCAGTTCTTC. It translates to CASSPRTSGSDNEQFF. The rearrangement links TRBV4-3 to TRBJ2-1; 13 positions agree with TRBD2. CDR1 LGHNA and CDR2 YSLEER come from the germline V gene. The CDR3 runs to 16 residues. V gave up 4 bases and J gave up 5 bases; unmatched junction bases: 5.

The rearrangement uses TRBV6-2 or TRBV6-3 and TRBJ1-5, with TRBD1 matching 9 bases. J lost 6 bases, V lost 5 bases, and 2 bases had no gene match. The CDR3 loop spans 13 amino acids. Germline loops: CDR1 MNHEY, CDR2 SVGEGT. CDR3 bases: TGTGCCAGCAGTCCGGACAGGGGTCAGCCCCAGCATTTT. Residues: CASSPDRGQPQHF.

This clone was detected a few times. CDR3 sequence (DNA): TGTGCCAGCAGCTTGATTGGTGAGCTCAATTCACCCCTCCACTTT. It encodes CASSLIGELNSPLHF. The rearrangement joins TRBV27 to TRBJ1-6; no clear D. Germline V lookup: CDR1 MNHEY, CDR2 SMNVEV (reference sequence). V was pared by 6 bases and J by 7 bases, with 16 bases between. The length of the CDR3 is 15 residues.

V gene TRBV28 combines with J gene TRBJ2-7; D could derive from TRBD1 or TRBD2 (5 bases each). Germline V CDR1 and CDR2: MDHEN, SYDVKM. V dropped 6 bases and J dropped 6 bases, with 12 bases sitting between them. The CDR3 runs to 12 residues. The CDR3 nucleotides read TGTGCCAGCAGCAGGGTAGGAGGCGAGCAGTACTTC. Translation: CASSRVGGEQYF.

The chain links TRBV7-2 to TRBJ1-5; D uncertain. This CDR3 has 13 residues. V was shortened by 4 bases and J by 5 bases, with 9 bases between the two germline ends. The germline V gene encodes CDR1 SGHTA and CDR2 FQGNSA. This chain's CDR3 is CASSSGPDQPQHF. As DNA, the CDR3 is TGTGCCAGCAGCTCCGGCCCAGATCAGCCCCAGCATTTT.

CDR3 region: CASSISGHEQFF. The CDR3 DNA follows: TGTGCCAGCAGTATTAGCGGTCATGAGCAGTTCTTC. The V and J genes are TRBV2 and TRBJ2-1; D perhaps matches TRBD2 (6 bases). Germline V CDR1 and CDR2: SNHLY, FYNNEI. The V end was cut by 5 bases, the J end by 8 bases, with 10 bases between. This CDR3 is built from 12 residues.

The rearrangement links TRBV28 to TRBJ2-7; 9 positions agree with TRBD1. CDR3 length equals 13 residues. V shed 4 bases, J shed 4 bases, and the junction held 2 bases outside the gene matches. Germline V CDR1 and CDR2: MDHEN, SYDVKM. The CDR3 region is CASSSDRGYEQYF. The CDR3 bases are TGTGCCAGCAGTTCCGACAGGGGGTACGAGCAGTACTTC.

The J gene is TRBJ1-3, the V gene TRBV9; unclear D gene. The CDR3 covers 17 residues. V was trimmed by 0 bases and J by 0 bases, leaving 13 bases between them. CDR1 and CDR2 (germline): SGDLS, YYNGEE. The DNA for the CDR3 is TGTGCCAGCAGCGTAGCAATGTGGGCAAGCTCTGGAAACACCATATATTTT. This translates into CASSVAMWASSGNTIYF.

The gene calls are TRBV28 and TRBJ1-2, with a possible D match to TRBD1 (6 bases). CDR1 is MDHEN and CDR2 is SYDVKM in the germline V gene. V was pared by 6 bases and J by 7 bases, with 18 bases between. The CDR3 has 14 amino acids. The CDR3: CASSTRQASSGYTF. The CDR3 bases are TGTGCCAGCAGCACTAGACAGGCCTCGTCTGGCTACACCTTC.

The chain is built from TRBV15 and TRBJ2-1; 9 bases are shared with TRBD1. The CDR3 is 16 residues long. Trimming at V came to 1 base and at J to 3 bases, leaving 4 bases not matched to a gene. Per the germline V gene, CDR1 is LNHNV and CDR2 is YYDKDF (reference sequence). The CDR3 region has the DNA TGTGCCACCAGCAGAGTCGGACAGGGGAACTACAATGAGCAGTTCTTC. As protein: CATSRVGQGNYNEQFF.

CDR3 loop: CASSELLTTNEKLFF. As DNA, the CDR3 is TGTGCCAGCAGTGAACTGTTGACAACTAATGAAAAACTGTTTTTT. V and J are TRBV28 and TRBJ1-4; D gene unclear. The CDR3 runs to 15 residues. Trimming removed 5 bases from V and 0 bases from J, with 10 bases in between. Looked up from germline, CDR1 is MDHEN and CDR2 is SYDVKM.

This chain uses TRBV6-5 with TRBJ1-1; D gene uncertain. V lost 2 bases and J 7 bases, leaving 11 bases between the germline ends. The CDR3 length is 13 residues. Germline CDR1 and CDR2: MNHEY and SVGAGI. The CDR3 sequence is CASSYLGPFEAFF. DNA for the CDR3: TGTGCCAGCAGTTACCTCGGACCTTTTGAAGCTTTCTTT.

CDR3 loop: CASSEEAARYYGYTF. CDR3 DNA sequence: TGTGCCAGCAGTGAAGAAGCAGCGCGTTACTATGGCTACACCTTC. This sequence joins TRBV6-1 and TRBJ1-2, with D unclear. V dropped 1 base and J dropped 3 bases, with 12 bases sitting between them. This CDR3 is built from 15 residues. Germline values: CDR1 MNHNS, CDR2 SASEGT.

CDR3 bases: TGCGCCAGCTGCCGAAACAGGGACTACGAGCAGTACTTC. The encoded protein is CASCRNRDYEQYF. The rearrangement uses TRBV10-1 and TRBJ2-7; tentative D call: TRBD1 (6 bases). Germline CDR1 reads WNHNN; CDR2 reads SYGVQD (reference sequence). The CDR3 is made up of 13 amino acids. V dropped 8 bases and J dropped 3 bases, with 14 bases sitting between them.

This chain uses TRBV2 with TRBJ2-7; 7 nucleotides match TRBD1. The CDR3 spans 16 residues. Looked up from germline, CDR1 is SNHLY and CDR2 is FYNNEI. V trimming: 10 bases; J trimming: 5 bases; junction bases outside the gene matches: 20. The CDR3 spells CAIHSETGFDLHEQYF. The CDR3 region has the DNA TGTGCCATCCATTCAGAGACAGGGTTTGATCTCCACGAGCAGTACTTC. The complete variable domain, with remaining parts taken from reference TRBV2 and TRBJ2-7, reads EPEVTQTPSHQVTQMGQEVILRCVPISNHLYFYWYRQILGQKVEFLVSFYNNEISEKSEIFDDQFSVERPDGSNFTLKIRSTKLEDSAMYFCAIHSETGFDLHEQYFGPGTRLTVT.

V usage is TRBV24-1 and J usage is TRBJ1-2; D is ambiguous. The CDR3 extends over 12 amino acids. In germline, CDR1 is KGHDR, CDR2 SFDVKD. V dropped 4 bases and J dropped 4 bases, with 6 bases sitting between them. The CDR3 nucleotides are TGTGCCACCAGTGACTTTGTCTATGGCTACACCTTC. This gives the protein CATSDFVYGYTF.

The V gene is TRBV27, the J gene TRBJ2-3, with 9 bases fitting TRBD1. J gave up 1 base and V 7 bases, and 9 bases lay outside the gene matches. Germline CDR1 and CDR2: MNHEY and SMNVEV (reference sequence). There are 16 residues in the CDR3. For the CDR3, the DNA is TGTGCCAGCATTGGGTTACAGGGGGCGGGCACAGATACGCAGTATTTT. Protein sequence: CASIGLQGAGTDTQYF.

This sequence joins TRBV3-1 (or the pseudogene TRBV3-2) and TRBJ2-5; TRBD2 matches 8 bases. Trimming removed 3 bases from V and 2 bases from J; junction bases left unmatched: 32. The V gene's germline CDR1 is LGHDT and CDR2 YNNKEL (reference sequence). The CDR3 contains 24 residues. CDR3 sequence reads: CASSHPDSQAGGRSLAQIQETQYF. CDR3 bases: TGTGCCAGCAGCCATCCCGACTCCCAGGCGGGCGGGAGGTCCCTGGCACAAATACAAGAGACCCAGTACTTC.

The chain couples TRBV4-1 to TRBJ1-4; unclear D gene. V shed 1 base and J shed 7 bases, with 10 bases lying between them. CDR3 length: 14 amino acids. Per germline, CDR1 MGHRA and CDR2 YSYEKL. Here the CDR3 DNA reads TGCGCCAGCAGCCAAGTTACGGTCCGTGAAAAACTGTTTTTT. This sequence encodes CASSQVTVREKLFF.

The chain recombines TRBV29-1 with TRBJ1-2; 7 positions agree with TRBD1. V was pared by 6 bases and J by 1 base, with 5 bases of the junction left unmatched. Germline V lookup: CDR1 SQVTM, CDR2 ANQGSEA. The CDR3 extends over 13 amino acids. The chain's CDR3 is CSVSTGLNYGYTF. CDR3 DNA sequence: TGCAGCGTCTCGACAGGGCTTAACTATGGCTACACCTTC.

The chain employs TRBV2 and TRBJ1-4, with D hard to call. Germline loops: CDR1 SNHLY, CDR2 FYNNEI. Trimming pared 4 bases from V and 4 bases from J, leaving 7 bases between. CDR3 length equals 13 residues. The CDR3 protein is CASSVQRNEKLFF. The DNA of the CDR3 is TGTGCCAGCAGTGTACAGCGTAATGAAAAACTGTTTTTT.

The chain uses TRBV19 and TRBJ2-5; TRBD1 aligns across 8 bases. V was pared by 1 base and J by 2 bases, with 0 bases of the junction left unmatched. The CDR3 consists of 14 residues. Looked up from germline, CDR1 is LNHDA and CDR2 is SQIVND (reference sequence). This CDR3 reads CASSIGTGQETQYF. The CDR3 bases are TGTGCCAGTAGTATAGGGACAGGGCAAGAGACCCAGTACTTC.

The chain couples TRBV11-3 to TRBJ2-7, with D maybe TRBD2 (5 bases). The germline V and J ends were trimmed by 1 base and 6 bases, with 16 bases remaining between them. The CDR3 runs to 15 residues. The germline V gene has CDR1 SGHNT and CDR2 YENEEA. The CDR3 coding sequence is TGTGCCAGCAGCTTAGGGGTATCGGGCGAGGGCGAGCAGTACTTC. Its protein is CASSLGVSGEGEQYF.

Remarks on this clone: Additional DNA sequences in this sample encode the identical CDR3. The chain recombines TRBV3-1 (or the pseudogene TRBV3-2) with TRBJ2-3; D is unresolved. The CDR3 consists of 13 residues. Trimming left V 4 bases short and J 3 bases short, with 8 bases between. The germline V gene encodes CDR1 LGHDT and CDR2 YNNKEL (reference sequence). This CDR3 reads CASSPGDTDTQYF. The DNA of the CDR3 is TGTGCCAGCAGCCCTGGGGATACAGATACGCAGTATTTT.

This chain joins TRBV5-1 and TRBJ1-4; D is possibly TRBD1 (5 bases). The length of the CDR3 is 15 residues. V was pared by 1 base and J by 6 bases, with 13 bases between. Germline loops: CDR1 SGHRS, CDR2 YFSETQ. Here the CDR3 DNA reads TGCGCCAGCAGCTTGAGCACAGGAAATTATGAAAAACTGTTTTTT. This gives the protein CASSLSTGNYEKLFF.

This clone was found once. The chain's CDR3 is CASTERELTDTQYF. The CDR3 DNA sequence: TGTGCCAGCACTGAGCGGGAGTTAACAGATACGCAGTATTTT. The chain couples TRBV21-1 to TRBJ2-3; no check of the table's D call, TRBD2, against the DNA was made. TRBV21-1 is listed as a pseudogene. The CDR3 contains 14 residues.

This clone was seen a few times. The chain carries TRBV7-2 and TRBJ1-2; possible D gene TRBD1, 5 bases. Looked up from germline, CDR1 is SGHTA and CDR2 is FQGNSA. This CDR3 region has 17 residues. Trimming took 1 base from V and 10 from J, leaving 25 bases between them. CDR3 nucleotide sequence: TGTGCCAGCAGCTTAGTGAGGGGCAGGATAGTCCCTTTCGTCTACACCTTC. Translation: CASSLVRGRIVPFVYTF.